The clone carrying this T cell receptor (beta chain) has a count of ten or more. Its target is unknown. The CDR3 contains 14 residues. Trimming left V 4 bases short and J 4 bases short, with 15 bases between. The germline gives CDR1 SGHDT, CDR2 YYEEEE. The entry originates in a study of breast tumors, draining lymph nodes, adjacent tissues. TCRdb redid the calling of the multiplex PCR reads with MiXCR, one entry per CDR3 protein. The table lists 66,000 or so distinct CDR3 sequences, approximately 40% of them singletons, with around 8% in the top ten. Broader study findings: Findings are consistent with lymph node origin and intratumoral expansion of most tumor T cells. The lymph node origin of tumor T cells was framed as consistent with a hypothesis, not demonstrated. Tumor repertoires ranked between lymph nodes and nontumor tissue in diversity, with V and J gene preferences.

This TCR came from a female donor with breast cancer. Some clones in this sample may be carry-over from other donors' samples. The rearrangement joins TRBV5-6 to TRBJ2-7, with D possibly matching TRBD1 (5 bases). The sequenced material came from breast tumor tissue. The CDR3 loop reads CASSPQNQGYEQYF. Here the CDR3 DNA reads TGTGCCAGCAGCCCACAAAACCAGGGATACGAGCAGTACTTC.